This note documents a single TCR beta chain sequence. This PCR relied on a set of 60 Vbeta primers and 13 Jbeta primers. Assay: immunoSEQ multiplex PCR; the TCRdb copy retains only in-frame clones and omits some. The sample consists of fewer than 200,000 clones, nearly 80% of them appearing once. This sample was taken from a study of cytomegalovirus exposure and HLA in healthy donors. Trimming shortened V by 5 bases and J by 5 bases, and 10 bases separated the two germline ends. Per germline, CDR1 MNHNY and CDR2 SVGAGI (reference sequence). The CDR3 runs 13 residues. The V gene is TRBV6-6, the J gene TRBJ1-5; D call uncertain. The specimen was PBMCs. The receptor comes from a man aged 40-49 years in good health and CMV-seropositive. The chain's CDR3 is CASSPPRDQPQHF. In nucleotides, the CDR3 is TGTGCCAGCAGTCCTCCCCGGGATCAGCCCCAGCATTTT.